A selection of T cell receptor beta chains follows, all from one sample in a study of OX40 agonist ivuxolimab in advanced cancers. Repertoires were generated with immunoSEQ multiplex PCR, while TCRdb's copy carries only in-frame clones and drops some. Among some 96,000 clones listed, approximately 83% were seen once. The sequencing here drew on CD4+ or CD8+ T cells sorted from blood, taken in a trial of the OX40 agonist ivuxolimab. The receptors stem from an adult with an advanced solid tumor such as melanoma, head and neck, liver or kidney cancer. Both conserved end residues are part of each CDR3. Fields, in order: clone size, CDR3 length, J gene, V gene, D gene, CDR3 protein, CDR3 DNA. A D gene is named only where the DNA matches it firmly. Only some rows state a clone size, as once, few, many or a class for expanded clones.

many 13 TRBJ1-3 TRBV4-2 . CASSQDRGDTIYF TGTGCCAGCAGCCAAGATCGAGGGGACACCATATATTTT
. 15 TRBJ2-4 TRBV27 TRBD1 CASASGGAAKNIQYF TGTGCCAGTGCCTCAGGGGGCGCGGCCAAAAACATTCAGTACTTC
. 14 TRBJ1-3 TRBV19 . CASMRGSSGNTIYF TGTGCCAGTATGCGGGGGAGCTCTGGAAACACCATATATTTT
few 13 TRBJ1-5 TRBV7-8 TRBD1 CASSFRQGQPQHF TGTGCCAGCAGCTTTCGACAGGGGCAGCCCCAGCATTTT
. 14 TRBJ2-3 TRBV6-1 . CASETPAGMDTQYF TGTGCCAGCGAGACCCCGGCGGGGATGGATACGCAGTATTTT
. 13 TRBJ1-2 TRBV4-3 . CASSQQGGYGYTF TGCGCCAGCAGCCAACAGGGAGGCTATGGCTACACCTTC
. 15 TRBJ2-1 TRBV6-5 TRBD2 CASSHTSGSRHEQFF TGTGCCAGCAGCCATACTAGCGGGAGTCGCCATGAGCAGTTCTTC
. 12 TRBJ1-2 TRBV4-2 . CASRLGDYGYTF TGTGCCAGCAGACTAGGGGACTATGGCTACACCTTC
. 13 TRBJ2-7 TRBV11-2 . CASSIQRRYEQYF TGTGCCAGCAGCATCCAGAGAAGGTACGAGCAGTACTTC
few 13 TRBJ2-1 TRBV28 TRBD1 CASSLIGDRSEFF TGTGCCAGCAGTTTAATAGGGGACAGGAGCGAGTTCTTC
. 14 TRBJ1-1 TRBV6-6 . CAALRGGTRTEAFF TGTGCCGCTCTGAGGGGGGGGACTCGGACTGAAGCTTTCTTT
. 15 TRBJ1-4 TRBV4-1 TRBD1 CASSQEGTGNEKLFF TGCGCCAGCAGCCAAGAAGGGACAGGGAATGAAAAACTGTTTTTT
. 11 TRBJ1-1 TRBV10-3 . CAISEHTEAFF TGTGCCATCAGTGAGCACACTGAAGCTTTCTTT
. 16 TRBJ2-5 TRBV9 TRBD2 CASSVGTSGSRETQYF TGTGCCAGCAGCGTAGGTACTAGCGGGAGCAGGGAGACCCAGTACTTC
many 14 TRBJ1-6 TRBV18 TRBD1 CASSPQQGDSPLHF TGTGCCAGCTCACCGCAACAGGGGGATTCACCCCTCCACTTT
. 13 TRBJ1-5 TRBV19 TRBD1 CASRQGLNQPQHF TGTGCCAGCAGACAGGGACTTAATCAGCCCCAGCATTTT
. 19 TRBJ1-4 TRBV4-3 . CASSQEPFPFQGVNEKLFF TGCGCCAGCAGCCAAGAACCCTTCCCATTCCAGGGTGTAAATGAAAAACTGTTTTTT
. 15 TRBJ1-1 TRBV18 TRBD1 CASSPGTGGNTEAFF TGTGCCAGCTCACCAGGAACAGGGGGCAACACTGAAGCTTTCTTT
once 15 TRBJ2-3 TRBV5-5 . CASASIGTTTDTQYF TGTGCCAGCGCCAGCATCGGGACCACTACAGATACGCAGTATTTT
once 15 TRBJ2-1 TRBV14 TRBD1 CARNQGVSSYNEQFF TGTGCCAGAAATCAGGGGGTGAGCTCCTACAATGAGCAGTTCTTC
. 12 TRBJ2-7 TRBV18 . CASSRDKNEQYF TGTGCCAGCTCACGGGACAAAAACGAGCAGTACTTC
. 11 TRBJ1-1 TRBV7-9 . CASSRGGEAFF TGTGCCAGCAGCCGGGGGGGTGAAGCTTTCTTT
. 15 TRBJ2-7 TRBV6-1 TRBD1 CASSAGTGGRYEQYF TGTGCCAGCAGCGCCGGGACAGGGGGTAGGTACGAGCAGTACTTC
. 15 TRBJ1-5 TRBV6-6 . CASSRQVGGNQPQHF TGTGCCAGCAGCCGACAGGTAGGCGGCAATCAGCCCCAGCATTTT
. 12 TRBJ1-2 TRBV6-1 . CASRALYYGYTF TGTGCCAGCAGGGCTTTATACTATGGCTACACCTTC
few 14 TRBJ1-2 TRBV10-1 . CASSELLDWSGYTF TGCGCCAGCAGTGAGCTATTAGATTGGAGTGGCTACACCTTC
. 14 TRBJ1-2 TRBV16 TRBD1 CASSQSAGGYGYTF TGTGCCAGCAGCCAATCGGCAGGGGGGTATGGCTACACCTTC
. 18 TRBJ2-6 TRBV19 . CASSATGKGSFGANVLTF TGTGCCAGTAGTGCGACGGGCAAAGGGAGCTTTGGGGCCAACGTCCTGACTTTC
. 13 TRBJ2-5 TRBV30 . CAWSQGRMETQYF TGTGCCTGGAGTCAGGGGCGCATGGAGACCCAGTACTTC
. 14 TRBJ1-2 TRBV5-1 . CASSLSPGSYGYTF TGCGCCAGCAGCTTGAGTCCAGGCTCGTACGGCTACACCTTC
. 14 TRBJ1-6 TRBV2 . CASSATGSSSPLHF TGTGCCAGCAGTGCCACAGGGTCGTCTTCACCCCTCCACTTT
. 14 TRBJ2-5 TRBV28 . CASSGVVVQETQYF TGTGCCAGCAGTGGGGTGGTGGTACAAGAGACCCAGTACTTC
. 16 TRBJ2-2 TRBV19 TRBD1 CASSPLGTGTLGELFF TGTGCCAGTAGTCCCCTAGGGACAGGGACCCTCGGGGAGCTGTTTTTT
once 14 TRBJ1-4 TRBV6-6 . CASSARVPNEKLFF TGTGCCAGCAGCGCCCGGGTTCCAAATGAAAAACTGTTTTTT